This T cell receptor beta chain is drawn from a study of identical twins. A universal primer site was added by template switching, and unique molecular identifiers were carried by the cDNA. TCRdb recomputed calls from the 5' RACE reads with MiXCR, one row per CDR3 protein. The sample holds about 340,000 distinct CDR3 sequences, 9% to 15% seen once. This clonotype was found many times. Its target is not known. CDR1 and CDR2 (germline): WSHSY, SAAADI. Trimming stripped 3 bases from V and 4 bases from J, with 15 bases between. The CDR3 loop spans 15 amino acids. Findings of the study overall: In cord blood, abundant beta clonotypes had fewer insertions; memory showed no trend. It was cross-sectional statistical analysis, not following the same donors, that the conclusions relied on. Researchers reported excess low generation probability among twin-shared out-of-frame alpha sequences.

The data were also submitted as part of a second study, on yellow fever vaccine responses in identical twins.

The V call is TRBV10-2, the J call TRBJ1-1, with D tentatively TRBD1 (5 bases). The receptor was isolated from a woman younger than 30 in good health. The sequencing input was CD8+ T cells sorted from blood. The CDR3, as DNA: TGCGCCAGCAGTGAACCCCGGGACCGACGCACTGAAGCTTTCTTT. It specifies CASSEPRDRRTEAFF.